These 32 T cell receptor beta chains came from one sample sequenced in a study of regulatory T cells in long-lasting Graves disease. Stated time point: persistent/refractory GD, antithyroid drugs over 5 years with positive TRAb. Scientists built the TCR library using RNA that was extracted from PBMCs. Construction of the TCR beta libraries employed iRepertoire HTBI primers in conjunction with Arm-PCR of CDR3 regions. TCRdb re-called the multiplex PCR reads with MiXCR, one entry per CDR3 protein. Found here are over 450,000 distinct CDR3 sequences, under 25% of them singletons; the top ten hold approximately 6.4%. Sample: peripheral blood mononuclear cells (PBMCs), taken when the disease was refractory, from a patient treated with antithyroid drugs. These receptors were collected from a female donor with Graves disease.

This clonotype was seen repeatedly, ten times or more. CDR3 sequence: CASSSEQGEAFF. CDR3 bases: TGTGCCAGCAGTTCCGAACAGGGGGAAGCTTTCTTT. The V call is TRBV6-2 or TRBV6-3, the J call TRBJ1-1, with 7 bases that match TRBD1. Germline V gives CDR1 MNHEY, CDR2 SVGEGT. The ends lost 4 bases at V and 8 bases at J; junction bases unmatched: 4. This CDR3 is 12 amino acids long.

V and J are TRBV6-1 and TRBJ2-2; 8 nucleotides match TRBD1. The CDR3 has 15 residues. CDR1 and CDR2 from the germline V gene are MNHNS and SASEGT. V lost 6 bases to trimming and J lost 6 bases; unmatched junction nucleotides: 9. This CDR3 is CASSPPGQVAGELFF. The CDR3 nucleotides are TGTGCCAGCAGCCCACCGGGACAGGTCGCCGGGGAGCTGTTTTTT.

The sample holds many counts of this clonotype. The genes are TRBV20-1 and TRBJ2-6; the D gene is possibly TRBD2 (7 bases). The V end was cut by 1 base, the J end by 0 bases, with 19 bases between. Germline-derived CDR1 and CDR2 are DFQATT and SNEGSKA (reference sequence). The CDR3 consists of 19 residues. CDR3 loop: CSARGVYRGGLSGANVLTF. CDR3 nucleotide sequence: TGCAGTGCTAGAGGGGTGTATAGGGGGGGACTCTCTGGGGCCAACGTCCTGACTTTC.

This clonotype was observed many times. V is TRBV28 and J is TRBJ2-7, with TRBD1 matching over 11 bases. With 6 bases clipped from V and 4 bases from J, the junction kept 5 bases outside the gene matches. The length of the CDR3 is 14 residues. Germline V gene data show CDR1 as MDHEN and CDR2 as SYDVKM. The CDR3 DNA sequence: TGTGCCAGCAGCTCCGGACAGGGGGCATACGAGCAGTACTTC. It encodes CASSSGQGAYEQYF.

This chain joins TRBV5-1 and TRBJ2-5; D call uncertain. The CDR3 loop spans 16 amino acids. Germline V gives CDR1 SGHRS, CDR2 YFSETQ. The ends were cut back, 0 bases at V and 1 base at J, with 13 bases in the middle. CDR3 residues: CASSLGDLASQETQYF. Here the CDR3 DNA reads TGCGCCAGCAGCTTGGGGGATCTTGCTTCCCAAGAGACCCAGTACTTC.

This clonotype was counted ten times or more. V gene TRBV28 combines with J gene TRBJ2-5, with D possibly TRBD1 on 5 matching bases. CDR3 size: 15 residues. CDR1 and CDR2 from the germline V gene are MDHEN and SYDVKM. V lost 7 bases to trimming and J lost 1 base, with 16 bases between them. The chain's CDR3 is CASIDRQRSQETQYF. The CDR3 region has the DNA TGTGCCAGCATCGATCGACAGAGAAGCCAAGAGACCCAGTACTTC.

The chain joins TRBV29-1 to TRBJ2-5; TRBD1 matches at 9 bases. V lost 4 bases to trimming and J lost 3 bases; unmatched junction nucleotides: 12. CDR3 length: 16 amino acids. Germline CDR1 and CDR2: SQVTM and ANQGSEA. DNA of the CDR3: TGCAGCGTTGGGACCACAGGGGGCGAAACCGAAGAGACCCAGTACTTC. Translation gives CSVGTTGGETEETQYF. Together with reference TRBV29-1 and TRBJ2-5, the CDR3 gives the full variable domain: SAVISQKPSRDICQRGTSLTIQCQVDSQVTMMFWYRQQPGQSLTLIATANQGSEATYESGFVIDKFPISRPNLTFSTLTVSNMSPEDSSIYLCSVGTTGGETEETQYFGPGTRLLVL.

This clonotype showed up just a few times. The J gene is TRBJ1-1, the V gene TRBV5-1; maybe TRBD1 (6 bases). The CDR3 extends over 16 amino acids. Trimming took off 4 bases at V and 0 bases at J, with 16 bases between the two ends. Germline V gene lookup returns CDR1 SGHRS and CDR2 YFSETQ. The CDR3 sequence: CASSNDRTRMNTEAFF. As DNA, the CDR3 is TGCGCCAGCAGCAATGACAGGACCCGCATGAACACTGAAGCTTTCTTT.

This clonotype occurred many times. The V call is TRBV12-3 or TRBV12-4, the J call TRBJ2-2; 9 bases map to TRBD1. The CDR3 contains 14 residues. V was clipped by 4 bases and J by 5 bases; unmatched bases: 2. CDR3: CASSSTGGTGELFF. For the CDR3, the DNA is TGTGCCAGCAGTTCGACAGGGGGTACCGGGGAGCTGTTTTTT.

In this sample, this clonotype turned up a few times. The gene calls are TRBV5-8 and TRBJ1-5; 7 bases fit TRBD1. Germline trimming cut 6 bases from V and 7 bases from J; bases unmatched to any gene: 19. The CDR3 is 17 residues long. CDR1 and CDR2 (germline): SGHTS, YDEGEE. CDR3 bases: TGTGCCAGCACCACCCCTCAGGAGGGGGCAATTTCACAGCCCCAGCATTTT. Encoded protein: CASTTPQEGAISQPQHF.

V and J are TRBV3-1 and TRBJ2-1; no firm D call. The CDR3 is 14 residues long. The germline gives CDR1 LGHDT, CDR2 YNNKEL (reference sequence). Trimming left V 1 base short and J 5 bases short, with 9 bases between. CDR3 sequence reads: CASSQVTWDNEQFF. CDR3 nucleotide sequence: TGTGCCAGCAGCCAAGTGACGTGGGACAATGAGCAGTTCTTC.

The chain recombines TRBV7-2 with TRBJ2-7, with unresolved D. V was clipped by 3 bases and J by 2 bases, with 8 bases between them. CDR1 is SGHTA and CDR2 is FQGNSA in the germline V gene. This CDR3 spans 13 amino acids. CDR3 DNA: TGTGCCAGCAGCTTTTCAGACCCCTACGAGCAGTACTTC. Translating it yields CASSFSDPYEQYF.

This clonotype was counted between two and nine times. The chain has TRBV5-6 and TRBJ2-7, with 14 bases fitting TRBD2. Per germline, CDR1 SGHDT and CDR2 YYEEEE. Losses at the gene ends were 4 bases for V and 2 bases for J; bases not matched to a gene: 8. This CDR3 has 17 residues. The CDR3 bases are TGTGCCAGCAGCCAGGGACTAGCGGGGGTGCAAACCTACGAGCAGTACTTC. It yields the protein CASSQGLAGVQTYEQYF.

Many counts were recorded for this clonotype. The chain couples TRBV12-3 or TRBV12-4 to TRBJ2-5; no reliable D call. This CDR3 contains 12 residues. V gave up 6 bases and J gave up 4 bases, with 9 bases separating them. CDR3 sequence (DNA): TGTGCCAGCAGGGCTGCCCTAGAGACCCAGTACTTC. Translated: CASRAALETQYF.

Notes on this clonotype: This may arise from a read error, as a much more abundant clone is one base away. This sequence joins TRBV6-5 and TRBJ2-5, with unresolved D. CDR1 is MNHEY and CDR2 is SVGAGI in the germline V gene. This CDR3 is 16 amino acids long. The DNA of the CDR3 is TGTGCCTGCAGTTTTTCGGCGAACCCAATCGGAGAGACCCAGTACTTC. Its protein product is CACSFSANPIGETQYF.

The chain links TRBV25-1 to TRBJ1-6; D is unclear. V lost 5 bases and J 2 bases, leaving 13 bases between the germline ends. The CDR3 has 16 residues. CDR1 MGHDK and CDR2 SYGVNS come from the germline V gene. CDR3 DNA sequence: TGTGCCAGCAGTCCCGAGAAGGAGACCTATAATTCACCCCTCCACTTT. Protein product: CASSPEKETYNSPLHF. Based on the CDR3 plus reference TRBV25-1 and TRBJ1-6, the full variable domain is EADIYQTPRYLVIGTGKKITLECSQTMGHDKMYWYQQDPGMELHLIHYSYGVNSTEKGDLSSESTVSRIRTEHFPLTLESARPSHTSQYLCASSPEKETYNSPLHFGNGTRLTVT.

This clonotype has more than one count but fewer than ten. This chain connects TRBV5-1 to TRBJ1-1, with 10 bases aligning to TRBD1. Germline lookup yields CDR1 SGHRS and CDR2 YFSETQ. V dropped 0 bases and J dropped 4; count of bases not matched to a gene: 6. This CDR3 has 16 amino acids. The CDR3 DNA reads TGCGCCAGCAGCTTGGGACAGGGGGCGCGGATCACTGAAGCTTTCTTT. Its protein product is CASSLGQGARITEAFF.

The sample holds many counts of this clonotype. The chain carries TRBV12-3 or TRBV12-4 and TRBJ1-5, with 10 bases fitting TRBD1. V dropped 5 bases and J dropped 4; count of bases not matched to a gene: 5. CDR3 length: 15 residues. DNA of the CDR3: TGTGCCAGCAGTGTTGACAGGGGGCGGAATCAGCCCCAGCATTTT. It encodes CASSVDRGRNQPQHF.

This chain connects TRBV3-2 to TRBJ2-7. TRBV3-2 is classified as a pseudogene. The CDR3 is made up of 14 amino acids. The CDR3 DNA is TGTGCCAGCGGCACCGACAGGAGCCTCTACGAGCAGTACTTC. Its translation is CASGTDRSLYEQYF.

This clonotype was found a few times. This sequence joins TRBV20-1 and TRBJ1-5; D is perhaps TRBD1 (6 bases). V dropped 6 bases and J dropped 3 bases, with 21 bases sitting between them. There are 16 residues in the CDR3. The V gene's germline CDR1 is DFQATT and CDR2 SNEGSKA (reference sequence). CDR3 DNA sequence: TGCAGTGCCAGGGGCCTGGAAGACACATCCAATCAGCCCCAGCATTTT. This sequence encodes CSARGLEDTSNQPQHF.

This clonotype was seen a few times. This sequence joins TRBV9 and TRBJ1-2; D perhaps matches TRBD1 (6 bases). Trimming stripped 4 bases from V and 4 bases from J, with 17 bases between. The germline CDR1 and CDR2 sequences are SGDLS and YYNGEE. The CDR3 contains 15 residues. For the CDR3, the DNA is TGTGCCAGCAGCCCCAGACAGGAAGAGTTCTATGGCTACACCTTC. It translates to CASSPRQEEFYGYTF.

CDR3 sequence: CASSYLTGGSYEQYF. Written as DNA, the CDR3 is TGTGCCAGCAGTTACTTGACAGGGGGGTCCTACGAGCAGTACTTC. The chain joins TRBV6-9 to TRBJ2-7; TRBD1 matches at 9 bases. The CDR3 spans 15 residues. V trimming: 3 bases; J trimming: 1 base; junction bases outside the gene matches: 4. Germline V lookup: CDR1 MNHGY, CDR2 SVAAGI.

The table lists this clonotype with a few counts. The CDR3 loop reads CASSLERFGYTF. The CDR3, as DNA: TGTGCCAGCAGCTTAGAACGGTTTGGCTACACCTTC. The V call is TRBV7-2, the J call TRBJ1-2; no clear D gene. The germline V and J ends were trimmed by 1 base and 7 bases, with 7 bases remaining between them. This CDR3 has 12 residues. Germline CDR1 is SGHTA and CDR2 is FQGNSA.

The chain combines TRBV5-6 with TRBJ2-4; possible D gene TRBD1, 7 bases. Germline lookup yields CDR1 SGHDT and CDR2 YYEEEE. The CDR3 covers 15 residues. Trimming shortened V by 1 base and J by 6 bases, and 14 bases separated the two germline ends. In DNA, the CDR3 is TGTGCCAGCAGCTTGAAAGGTCAGGGGGGAAACATTCAGTACTTC. As protein: CASSLKGQGGNIQYF.

This clonotype was found a few times. The rearrangement uses TRBV10-3 and TRBJ1-3; unclear D gene. With 8 bases removed from V and 0 bases from J, the gap between germline ends came to 8 bases. The CDR3 loop spans 13 amino acids. CDR1 and CDR2 (germline): ENHRY, SYGVKD. CDR3: CAIAGSSGNTIYF. CDR3 DNA: TGTGCCATCGCGGGGAGCTCTGGAAACACCATATATTTT.

This clonotype showed up many times. This chain connects TRBV12-3 or TRBV12-4 to TRBJ1-6, with D perhaps TRBD1 (5 bases). V dropped 7 bases and J dropped 10 bases, with 11 bases sitting between them. The CDR3 spans 12 residues. The DNA for the CDR3 is TGTGCCAGCACTAGGGGAGACTCACCCCTCCACTTT. Its protein is CASTRGDSPLHF.

Notes on this clonotype: The CDR3 ends on some other residue instead of the conserved phenylalanine or tryptophan, so this is likely a read error. V gene TRBV5-1 combines with J gene TRBJ1-1, with D maybe TRBD1 (6 bases). The CDR3 spans 15 residues. Trimming removed 0 bases at V and 2 bases at J, with 11 bases between. Germline V gene lookup returns CDR1 SGHRS and CDR2 YFSETQ. The CDR3, as DNA: TGCGCCAGCAGCTTGGACAGGGTGATAAACACTGAAGCTTTCCTT. Protein: CASSLDRVINTEAFL.

Only a few counts were recorded for this clonotype. Written as DNA, the CDR3 is TGCAGTGCTACCGGGACGGTTAATTCACCCCTCCACTTT. Its protein is CSATGTVNSPLHF. The chain recombines TRBV20-1 with TRBJ1-6, with D perhaps matching TRBD1 (5 bases). With 4 bases removed from V and 6 bases from J, the gap between germline ends came to 10 bases. Germline V gene sequence: CDR1 DFQATT, CDR2 SNEGSKA (reference sequence). The CDR3 consists of 13 residues.

A remark on this clonotype: A much larger clone lies a single base off, so this may be a read error. The conserved phenylalanine or tryptophan is not found at the CDR3 terminus, so this likely reflects a read error. V and J are TRBV14 and TRBJ1-2; D is undetermined. Trimming took off 8 bases at V and 6 bases at J, with 1 base between the two ends. Germline CDR1 SGHDN, CDR2 FVKESK. CDR3 length: 8 residues. CDR3 bases: TGTGCCAGCGATGGCTACACCCTC. It translates to CASDGYTL.

The genes are TRBV9 and TRBJ1-1; D unresolved. The CDR3 extends over 14 amino acids. V was cut by 4 bases and J by 11 bases, with 21 bases left in between. CDR1 is SGDLS, CDR2 YYNGEE, per germline. This CDR3 reads CASSPSGELGLAFF. In DNA, the CDR3 is TGTGCCAGCAGCCCTAGTGGTGAATTGGGGTTGGCTTTCTTT.

This clonotype showed up many times. This chain connects TRBV6-1 to TRBJ1-5; D ambiguous. From germline, CDR1 is MNHNS and CDR2 SASEGT. This CDR3 comprises 16 residues. V lost 5 bases and J 1 base, leaving 15 bases between the germline ends. CDR3: CASSPDRYRSNQPQHF. DNA for the CDR3: TGTGCCAGCAGTCCCGACCGGTACAGAAGCAATCAGCCCCAGCATTTT.

This clonotype showed up just a few times. The V gene is TRBV7-8, the J gene TRBJ2-1; 13 bases fit TRBD2. The CDR3 has 16 amino acids. Germline CDR1 reads SGHVS; CDR2 reads FQNEAQ. J gave up 2 bases and V 5 bases, and 3 bases lay outside the gene matches. The chain's CDR3 is CASSPGTSGTYNEQFF. The CDR3 region has the DNA TGTGCCAGCAGCCCAGGGACTAGCGGGACCTACAATGAGCAGTTCTTC.